This T cell receptor beta chain originates from a study of a mutant IDH1 vaccine in newly diagnosed glioma. Turning to the study itself: Vaccine administration was initiated 4-6 weeks following radiotherapy alone, or with temozolomide cycles. Most patients had received both radiotherapy and temozolomide, the prior options being radiotherapy, temozolomide, or both.

A note on this clone: Its antigen is unidentified.

This table comes from immunoSEQ multiplex PCR, and its TCRdb copy is limited to in-frame clones, with some not included. The data contain over 30,000 clones, about 87% of them seen just once; the ten biggest clones take up 9.5% to 15%. Time point denoted: week 47, end of study. Each dose delivered 300 ug of mutant IDH1 20-mer peptide subcutaneously with imiquimod. Patients received eight vaccinations in weeks 1, 3, 5, 7, 11, 15, 19, 23. Germline-derived CDR1 and CDR2 are MGHRA and YSYEKL. V was pared by 1 base and J by 6 bases, with 10 bases between. The CDR3 loop spans 14 amino acids. The chain links TRBV4-1 to TRBJ2-1; no clear D. The sample was PBMCs, taken from a glioma patient whose treatment included an IDH1 peptide vaccine. The source of this sequence is a woman aged 25 to 39 with glioma. The CDR3 sequence is CASSQGGVGNEQFF. The CDR3 DNA reads as TGCGCCAGCAGCCAAGGTGGAGTGGGCAATGAGCAGTTCTTC.